Sequencing of this T cell receptor beta chain was carried out in a study of OX40 agonist ivuxolimab in advanced cancers. V gave up 3 bases and J gave up 0 bases, with 8 bases separating them. The CDR3 spans 14 residues. The germline gives CDR1 KGHSH, CDR2 LQKENI. TCRdb's copy holds only in-frame clones and misses some; the assay was immunoSEQ multiplex PCR. The sample contains some 130,000 clones, about 93% of which appear only once. Findings and limits, study-wide: No antigen was identified for the clonally expanded peripheral T cells. At doses 0.1 to 3.0 mg/kg, CD4+ and CD8+ clones expanded. Nonresponders, in some cases, also had low normalized T-cell clonal expansion.

In this sample, this clone turned up a few times. Antigen: not known. Here the sequenced sample was CD4+ or CD8+ T cells sorted from blood, taken in a trial of the OX40 agonist ivuxolimab. The TCR originated in an adult with an advanced solid tumor such as melanoma, head and neck, liver or kidney cancer. The rearrangement links TRBV18 to TRBJ1-2; D is ambiguous. This CDR3 is CASSPDLANYGYTF. CDR3 coding DNA: TGTGCCAGCTCACCCGATCTAGCTAACTATGGCTACACCTTC.